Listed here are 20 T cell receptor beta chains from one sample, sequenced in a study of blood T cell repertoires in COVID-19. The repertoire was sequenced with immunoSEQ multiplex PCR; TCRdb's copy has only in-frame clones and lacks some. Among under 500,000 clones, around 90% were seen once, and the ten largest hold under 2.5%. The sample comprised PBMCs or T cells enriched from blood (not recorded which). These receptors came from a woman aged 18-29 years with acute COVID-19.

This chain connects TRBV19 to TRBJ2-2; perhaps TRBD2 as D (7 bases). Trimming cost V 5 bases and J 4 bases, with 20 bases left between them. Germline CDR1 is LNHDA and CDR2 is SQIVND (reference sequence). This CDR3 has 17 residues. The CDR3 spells CASSPPWGGVGTGELFF. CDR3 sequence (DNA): TGTGCCAGTAGTCCCCCATGGGGGGGCGTCGGCACCGGGGAGCTGTTTTTT.

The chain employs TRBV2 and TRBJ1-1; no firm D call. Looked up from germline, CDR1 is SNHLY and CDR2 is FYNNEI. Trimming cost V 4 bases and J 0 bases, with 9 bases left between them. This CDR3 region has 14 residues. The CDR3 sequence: CASSGVAMNTEAFF. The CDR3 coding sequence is TGTGCCAGCAGTGGTGTAGCCATGAACACTGAAGCTTTCTTT.

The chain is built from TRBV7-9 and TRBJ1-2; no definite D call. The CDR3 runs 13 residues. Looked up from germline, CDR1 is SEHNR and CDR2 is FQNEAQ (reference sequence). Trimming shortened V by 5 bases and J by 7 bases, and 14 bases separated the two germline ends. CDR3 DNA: TGTGCCAGCAGCCCCCCGGGGAAGGGTGGCTACACCTTC. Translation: CASSPPGKGGYTF.

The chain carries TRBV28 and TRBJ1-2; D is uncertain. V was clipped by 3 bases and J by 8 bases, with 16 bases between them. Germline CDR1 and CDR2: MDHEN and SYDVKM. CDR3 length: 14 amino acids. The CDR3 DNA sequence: TGTGCCAGCAGTTTGCAGTTTGGAGGCCGGGGCTACACCTTC. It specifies CASSLQFGGRGYTF.

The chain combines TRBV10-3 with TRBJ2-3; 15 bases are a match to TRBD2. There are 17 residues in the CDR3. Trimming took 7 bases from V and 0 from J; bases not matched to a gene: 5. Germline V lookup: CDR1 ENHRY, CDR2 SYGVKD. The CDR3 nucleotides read TGTGCCATCACCAGAGGACTAGCGGGGGGGAGCACAGATACGCAGTATTTT. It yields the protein CAITRGLAGGSTDTQYF.

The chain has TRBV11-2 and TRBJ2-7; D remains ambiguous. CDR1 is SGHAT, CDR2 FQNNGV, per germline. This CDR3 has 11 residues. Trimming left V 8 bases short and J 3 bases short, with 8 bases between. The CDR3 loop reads CASQDNYEQYF. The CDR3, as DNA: TGTGCCAGCCAAGACAACTACGAGCAGTACTTC.

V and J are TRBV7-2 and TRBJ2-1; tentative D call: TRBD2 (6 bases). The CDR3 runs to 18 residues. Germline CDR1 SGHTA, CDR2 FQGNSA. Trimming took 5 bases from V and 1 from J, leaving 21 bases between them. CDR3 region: CASSPTVFGRWSYNEQFF. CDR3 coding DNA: TGTGCCAGCAGCCCGACAGTTTTCGGGAGATGGTCCTACAATGAGCAGTTCTTC.

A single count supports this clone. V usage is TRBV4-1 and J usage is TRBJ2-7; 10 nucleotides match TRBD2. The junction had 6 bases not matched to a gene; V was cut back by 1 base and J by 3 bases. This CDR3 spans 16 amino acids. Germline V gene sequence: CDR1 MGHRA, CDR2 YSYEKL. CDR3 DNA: TGCGCCAGCAGCCAAGTGTTAGCGGGAGGAGTCTACGAGCAGTACTTC. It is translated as CASSQVLAGGVYEQYF.

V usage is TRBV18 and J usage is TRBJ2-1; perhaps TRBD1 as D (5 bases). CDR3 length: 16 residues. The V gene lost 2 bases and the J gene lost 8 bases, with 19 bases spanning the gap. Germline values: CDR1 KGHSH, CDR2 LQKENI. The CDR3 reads CASSPYADSGSYEQFF. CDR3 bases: TGTGCCAGCTCACCATATGCCGACAGTGGTTCCTATGAGCAGTTCTTC.

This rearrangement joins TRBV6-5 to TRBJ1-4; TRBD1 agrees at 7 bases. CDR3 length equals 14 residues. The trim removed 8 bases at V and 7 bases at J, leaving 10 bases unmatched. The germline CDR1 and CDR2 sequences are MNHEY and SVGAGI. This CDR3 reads CASCNRGLGEKLFF. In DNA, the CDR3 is TGTGCCAGCTGCAACAGGGGATTAGGTGAAAAACTGTTTTTT.

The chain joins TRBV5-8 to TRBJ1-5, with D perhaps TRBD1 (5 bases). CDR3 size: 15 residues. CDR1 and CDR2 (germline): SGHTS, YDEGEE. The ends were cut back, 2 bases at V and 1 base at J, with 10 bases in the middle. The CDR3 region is CASSFRGGSNQPQHF. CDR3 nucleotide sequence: TGTGCCAGCAGCTTCCGCGGGGGGAGCAATCAGCCCCAGCATTTT.

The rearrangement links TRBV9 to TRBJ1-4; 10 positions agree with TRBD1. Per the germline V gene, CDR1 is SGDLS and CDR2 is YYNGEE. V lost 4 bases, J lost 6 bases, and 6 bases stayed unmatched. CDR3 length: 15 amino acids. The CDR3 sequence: CASSPRQGADEKLFF. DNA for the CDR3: TGTGCCAGCAGCCCGCGACAGGGGGCAGATGAAAAACTGTTTTTT.

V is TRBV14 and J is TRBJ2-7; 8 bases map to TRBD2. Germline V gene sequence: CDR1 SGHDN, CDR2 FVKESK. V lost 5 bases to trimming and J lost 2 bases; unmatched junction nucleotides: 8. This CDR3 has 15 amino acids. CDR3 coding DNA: TGTGCCAGCAGCGGTTTTAGCGGGGTGACCTACGAGCAGTACTTC. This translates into CASSGFSGVTYEQYF.

Here the CDR3 DNA reads TGTGCCAGTAGTATAGATCGGGCAGGCGGGGAGCAGTTCTTC. This sequence encodes CASSIDRAGGEQFF. The chain uses TRBV19 and TRBJ2-1, with D possibly matching TRBD2 (5 bases). CDR1 and CDR2 (germline): LNHDA, SQIVND (reference sequence). V was trimmed by 0 bases and J by 10 bases, leaving 13 bases between them. The CDR3 is 14 residues long.

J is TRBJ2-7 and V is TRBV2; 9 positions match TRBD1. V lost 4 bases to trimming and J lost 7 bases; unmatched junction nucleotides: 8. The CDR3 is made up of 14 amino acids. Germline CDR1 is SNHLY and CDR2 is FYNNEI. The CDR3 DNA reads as TGTGCCAGCAGTGCGGGACAGGGTGTATGGGAGCAGTACTTC. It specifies CASSAGQGVWEQYF.

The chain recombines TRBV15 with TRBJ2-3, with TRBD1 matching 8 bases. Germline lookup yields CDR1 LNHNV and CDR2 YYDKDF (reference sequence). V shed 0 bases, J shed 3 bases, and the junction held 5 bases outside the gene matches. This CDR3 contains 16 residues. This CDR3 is CATSRDLGQGTDTQYF. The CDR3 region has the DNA TGTGCCACCAGCAGAGATCTAGGACAGGGTACAGATACGCAGTATTTT.

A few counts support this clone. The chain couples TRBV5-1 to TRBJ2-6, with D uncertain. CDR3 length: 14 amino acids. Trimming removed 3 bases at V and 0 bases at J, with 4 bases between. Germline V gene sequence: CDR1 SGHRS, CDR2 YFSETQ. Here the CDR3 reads CASSYNSGANVLTF. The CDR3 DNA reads TGCGCCAGCAGCTACAACTCTGGGGCCAACGTCCTGACTTTC.

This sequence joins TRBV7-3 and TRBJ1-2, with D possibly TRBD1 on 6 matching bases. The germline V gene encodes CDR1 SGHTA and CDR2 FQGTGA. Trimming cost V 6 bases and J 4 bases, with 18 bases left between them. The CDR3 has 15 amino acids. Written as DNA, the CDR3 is TGTGCCAGCAGTCCCCAGGCAGGGGAGGGCTATGGCTACACCTTC. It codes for CASSPQAGEGYGYTF.

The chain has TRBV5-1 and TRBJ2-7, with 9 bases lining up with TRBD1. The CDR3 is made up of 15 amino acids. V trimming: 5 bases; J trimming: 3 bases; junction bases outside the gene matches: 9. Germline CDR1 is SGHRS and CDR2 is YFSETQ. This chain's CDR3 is CASSPPGQGIYEQYF. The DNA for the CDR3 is TGCGCCAGCAGTCCTCCGGGACAGGGAATCTACGAGCAGTACTTC.

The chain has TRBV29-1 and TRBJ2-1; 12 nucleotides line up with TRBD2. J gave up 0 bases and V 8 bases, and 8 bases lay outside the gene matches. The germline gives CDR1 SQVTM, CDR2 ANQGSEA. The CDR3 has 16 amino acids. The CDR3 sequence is CSPEGLAGSSYNEQFF. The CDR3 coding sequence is TGCAGCCCCGAGGGACTAGCGGGCAGCTCCTACAATGAGCAGTTCTTC.